The 2 T cell receptor beta chains given below trace back to one sample, sequenced in a study of cytomegalovirus exposure and HLA in healthy donors listed by TCRdb under 2017. The library was generated by the immunoSEQ multiplex PCR assay. For the multiplex PCR, a mixture combining 60 forward primers for TCR Vbeta segments and 13 reverse primers for TCR Jbeta segments was used. Sourced from immuneACCESS, this table was stored by TCRdb with only in-frame sequences that have V and J called. A share of the clones is absent; for the studies checked, an unresolved V gene accounts for under half, and the remainder has no known explanation. The sample table lists about 120,000 clones, over 60% of them with a count of one. The ten top clones hold 2.5% to 3.5% of the sample. The sample was PBMCs. These receptors originate from a woman aged 30 to 39 in good health and CMV-seropositive.

J is TRBJ1-1 and V is TRBV28; D gene unclear. Trimming took off 6 bases at V and 0 bases at J, with 5 bases between the two ends. Germline V gives CDR1 MDHEN, CDR2 SYDVKM. This CDR3 comprises 12 residues. The CDR3 loop reads CASRSLNTEAFF. The CDR3 bases are TGTGCCAGCAGATCTTTGAACACTGAAGCTTTCTTT.

The J gene is TRBJ2-5, the V gene TRBV28; 7 bases map to TRBD1. V dropped 4 bases and J dropped 5; count of bases not matched to a gene: 16. Germline values: CDR1 MDHEN, CDR2 SYDVKM. The CDR3 is 17 amino acids. CDR3 residues: CASSYSGTARRGETQYF. Here the CDR3 DNA reads TGTGCCAGCAGTTACTCAGGGACAGCCCGCAGAGGGGAGACCCAGTACTTC.